These T cell receptor beta chains were read from a single sample in a study of human T cells and chemical hapten exposure. TCRdb independently ran MiXCR on the RACE reads; one entry per CDR3 protein. The sample includes under 45,000 distinct CDR3 sequences, about 10% of them seen just once. The material sequenced was whole blood, taken in connection with sensitization to the hapten diphenylcyclopropenone (DPC). The origin of the receptors is a young man with alopecia areata. Some clones in this sample may be carry-over from other donors' samples. Both conserved end residues are part of each CDR3.

V	J	CDR3
TRBV10-3	TRBJ1-1	CAIQAAENTEAFF
TRBV7-9	TRBJ2-1	CASSSTSGLGFF
TRBV11-3	TRBJ2-2	CASSLGQVTGELFF
TRBV28	TRBJ2-2	CASGGGGPGELFF
TRBV30	TRBJ1-1	CAWSVMNTEAFF
TRBV7-6	TRBJ2-5	CASSLGASGRYQYF
TRBV18	TRBJ1-1	CASSPPPGWSVMNTEAFF
TRBV6-1	TRBJ2-3	CASNRDLTDTQYF
TRBV6-4	TRBJ2-3	CASSDETSGKTDTQYF
TRBV10-1	TRBJ2-1	CASRRAQHNRYRGSYNEQFF
TRBV7-6	TRBJ2-7	CASSPTGYEQYF
TRBV11-2	TRBJ2-5	CASSLTSQETQYF
TRBV7-6	TRBJ2-3	CASSLVSQTDTQYF
TRBV7-3	TRBJ2-2	CASRVGGVTGELFF
TRBV7-3	TRBJ2-2	CASSLFVGAGELFF
TRBV2	TRBJ2-7	CASSDPGQSSYEQYF
TRBV3-1	TRBJ2-3	CASSPKTSRHTDTQYF
TRBV7-3	TRBJ2-2	CASSLFGTSISGELFF
TRBV5-5	TRBJ2-7	CASSLDAGGSYEQYF
TRBV2	TRBJ2-3	CASNKGRGGTDTQYF
TRBV29-1	TRBJ2-3	CSGAPLAGGSDTQYF
TRBV10-3	TRBJ1-6	CAIRQGQGNSPLHF
TRBV20-1	TRBJ2-3	CSYRVTADTQYF
TRBV29-1	TRBJ1-2	CSANPTGNPNGYTF
TRBV6-2/TRBV6-3	TRBJ2-5	CASGRGPQVGTQYF
TRBV20-1	TRBJ1-1	CSASRDGNTEAFF
TRBV5-1	TRBJ1-1	CASSFSRANTEAFF
TRBV12-3/TRBV12-4	TRBJ2-2	CASSIRDRVRAGELFF
TRBV5-4	TRBJ2-2	CASSLWGDTGELFF
TRBV12-3/TRBV12-4	TRBJ2-5	CASSFAGKETQYF
TRBV7-9	TRBJ2-5	CASSYGLAGQETQYF
TRBV27	TRBJ1-2	CASSLSKTGANYGYTF
TRBV29-1	TRBJ2-1	CSVEAMRGGRLNEQFF
TRBV10-3	TRBJ2-3	CAIAGAGTDTQYF
TRBV9	TRBJ2-5	CASSVGDPQETQYF
TRBV18	TRBJ2-4	CASSPFRDAIAKNIQYF
TRBV9	TRBJ2-3	CASSVDPSGLITDTQYF
TRBV12-5	TRBJ2-1	CASGLLAGGPTYNEQFF
TRBV5-1	TRBJ2-7	CASSFKQTYEQYF
TRBV7-2	TRBJ2-3	CASSLETGQTDTQYF
TRBV28	TRBJ1-1	CASSLRVTGNTEAFF
TRBV2	TRBJ1-6	CASSSSLGYNSPLHF
TRBV6-1	TRBJ1-2	CASSEQGAANYGYTF
TRBV12-3/TRBV12-4	TRBJ2-5	CASSPAGAVRGETQYF
TRBV6-2/TRBV6-3	TRBJ2-5	CASTPSPGLASRETQYF
TRBV3-1	TRBJ1-1	CASSQEGTGTEAFF
TRBV7-9	TRBJ2-6	CASSLRTSASGANVLTF
TRBV20-1	TRBJ1-1	CSASRTGMNTEAFF
TRBV6-1	TRBJ1-5	CASSDGFRQHF
TRBV7-9	TRBJ2-1	CASSLGGGPYNEQFF
TRBV29-1	TRBJ1-2	CSVVPPLYGYTF
TRBV4-1	TRBJ2-7	CASSQAGFSSYEQYF
TRBV27	TRBJ2-3	CASSLLGGGLTDTQYF
TRBV27	TRBJ1-5	CASSKDRDSNQPQHF
TRBV11-3	TRBJ2-3	CASSLGALTYADTQYF
TRBV12-3/TRBV12-4	TRBJ2-7	CASSRQGVSYEQYF
TRBV9	TRBJ2-1	CASSVPGTEPYNEQFF
TRBV14	TRBJ1-3	CASSQGRTIYF
TRBV6-5	TRBJ2-2	CASSYLPGQGYTGELFF
TRBV7-6	TRBJ2-3	CASSGNQGDTQYF